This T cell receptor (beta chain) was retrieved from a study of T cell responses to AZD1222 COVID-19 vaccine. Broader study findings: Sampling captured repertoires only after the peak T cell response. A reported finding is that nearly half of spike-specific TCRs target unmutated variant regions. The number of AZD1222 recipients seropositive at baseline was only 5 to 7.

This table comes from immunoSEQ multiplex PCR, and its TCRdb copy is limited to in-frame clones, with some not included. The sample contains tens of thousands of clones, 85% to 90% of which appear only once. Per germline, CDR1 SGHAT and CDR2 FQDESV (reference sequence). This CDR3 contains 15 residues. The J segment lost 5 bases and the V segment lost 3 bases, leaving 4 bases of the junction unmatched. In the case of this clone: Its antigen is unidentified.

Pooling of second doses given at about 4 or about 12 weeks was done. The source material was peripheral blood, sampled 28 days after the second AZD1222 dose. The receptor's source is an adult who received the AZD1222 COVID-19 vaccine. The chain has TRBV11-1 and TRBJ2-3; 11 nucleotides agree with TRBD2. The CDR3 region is CASSFVAGGRDTQYF. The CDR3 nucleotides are TGTGCCAGCAGCTTTGTAGCGGGAGGGAGAGATACGCAGTATTTT.